This TCR beta chain was captured by sequencing in a study of T cell repertoires in cytomegalovirus infection. On the study more broadly: CMV infection together with matching HLA type was indicated by public TCR beta signatures. General study points: The cumulative frequency of public TCR beta families identified carriers of CMV plus the relevant HLA. Ex vivo, HLA-C-restricted CMV-specific TCR beta clonotypes prevailed over the rest of the response.

From the reads, TCRdb called clonotypes with MiXCR, one entry per CDR3 protein. This table holds some 180,000 distinct CDR3 sequences, roughly 17% found once. This clonotype has just a few counts. Its antigen remains unknown. CDR3 length: 14 amino acids. The V gene's germline CDR1 is SGHTA and CDR2 FQGNSA. V shed 3 bases and J shed 4 bases, with 9 bases lying between them. The sequence derives from a human donor in good health (CMV status not recorded). Some clones in this sample may be carry-over from other donors' samples. Sequenced material: CD8+ T cells from PBMCs. The gene calls are TRBV7-2 and TRBJ2-2, with D maybe TRBD1 (5 bases). The CDR3, as DNA: TGTGCCAGCAGCTTGAGACAGACCACCGGGGAGCTGTTTTTT. Amino acid sequence: CASSLRQTTGELFF.